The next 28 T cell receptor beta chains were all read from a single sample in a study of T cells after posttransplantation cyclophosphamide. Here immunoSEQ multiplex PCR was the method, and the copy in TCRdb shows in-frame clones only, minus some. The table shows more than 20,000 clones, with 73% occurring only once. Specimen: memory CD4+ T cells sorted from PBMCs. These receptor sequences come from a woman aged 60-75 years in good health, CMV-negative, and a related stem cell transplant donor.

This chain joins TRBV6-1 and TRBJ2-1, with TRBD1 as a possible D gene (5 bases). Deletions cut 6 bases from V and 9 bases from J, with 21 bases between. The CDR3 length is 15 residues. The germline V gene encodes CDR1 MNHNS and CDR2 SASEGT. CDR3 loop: CASRLQESVPGEQFF. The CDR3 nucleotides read TGTGCCAGCAGACTACAGGAATCTGTCCCAGGTGAGCAGTTCTTC.

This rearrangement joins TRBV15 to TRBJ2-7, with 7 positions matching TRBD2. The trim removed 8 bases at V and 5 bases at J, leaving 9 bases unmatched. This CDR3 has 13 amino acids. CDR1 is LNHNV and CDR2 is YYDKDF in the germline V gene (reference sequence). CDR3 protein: CATGAGVGHEQYF. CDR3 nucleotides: TGTGCCACCGGGGCGGGAGTGGGCCACGAGCAGTACTTC.

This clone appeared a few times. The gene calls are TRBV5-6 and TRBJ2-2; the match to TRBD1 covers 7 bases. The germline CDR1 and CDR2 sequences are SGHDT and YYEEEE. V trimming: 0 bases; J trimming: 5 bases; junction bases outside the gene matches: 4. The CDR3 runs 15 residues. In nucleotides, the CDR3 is TGTGCCAGCAGCTTGGTAGACAGGGATACCGGGGAGCTGTTTTTT. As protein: CASSLVDRDTGELFF.

CDR3 DNA sequence: TGTGCCAGCAGATTCACTAGCGGCGGGGACTTTTTT. Translating gives CASRFTSGGDFF. V usage is TRBV6-6 and J usage is TRBJ2-2; 8 bases map to TRBD2. The CDR3 is 12 amino acids. The germline V gene encodes CDR1 MNHNY and CDR2 SVGAGI (reference sequence). Trimming at V came to 6 bases and at J to 17 bases, leaving 11 bases not matched to a gene.

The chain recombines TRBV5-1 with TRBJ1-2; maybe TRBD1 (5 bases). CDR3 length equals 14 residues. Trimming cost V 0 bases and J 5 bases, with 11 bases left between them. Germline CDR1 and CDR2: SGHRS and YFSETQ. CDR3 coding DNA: TGCGCCAGCAGCTTGGCCCCCGGGGGATATGGCTACACCTTC. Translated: CASSLAPGGYGYTF.

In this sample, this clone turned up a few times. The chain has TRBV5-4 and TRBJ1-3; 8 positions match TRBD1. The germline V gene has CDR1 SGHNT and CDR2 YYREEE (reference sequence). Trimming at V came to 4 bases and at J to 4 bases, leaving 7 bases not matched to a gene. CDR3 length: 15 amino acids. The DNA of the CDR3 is TGTGCCAGCAGCGACAGGGGTAACGCGGGAAACACCATATATTTT. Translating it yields CASSDRGNAGNTIYF.

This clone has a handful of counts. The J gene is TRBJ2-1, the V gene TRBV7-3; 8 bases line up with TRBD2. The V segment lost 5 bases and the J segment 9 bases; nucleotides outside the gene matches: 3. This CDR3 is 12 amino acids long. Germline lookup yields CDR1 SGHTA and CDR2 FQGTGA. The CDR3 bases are TGTGCCAGCAGCAGCGGGAGCGGTGAGCAGTTCTTC. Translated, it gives CASSSGSGEQFF.

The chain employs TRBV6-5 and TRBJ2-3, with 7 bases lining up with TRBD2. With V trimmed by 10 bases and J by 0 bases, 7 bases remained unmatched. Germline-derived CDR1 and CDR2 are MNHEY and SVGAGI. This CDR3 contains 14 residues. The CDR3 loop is CANCKRDSTDTQYF. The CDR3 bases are TGTGCCAACTGCAAGCGGGATAGCACAGATACGCAGTATTTT.

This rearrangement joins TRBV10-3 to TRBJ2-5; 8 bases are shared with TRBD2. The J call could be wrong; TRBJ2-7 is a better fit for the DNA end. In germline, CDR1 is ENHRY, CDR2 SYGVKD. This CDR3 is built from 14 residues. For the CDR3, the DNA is TGTGCCACCACCAGGAGCGGGAGCTCCTACGAGCAGTACTTC. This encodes CATTRSGSSYEQYF.

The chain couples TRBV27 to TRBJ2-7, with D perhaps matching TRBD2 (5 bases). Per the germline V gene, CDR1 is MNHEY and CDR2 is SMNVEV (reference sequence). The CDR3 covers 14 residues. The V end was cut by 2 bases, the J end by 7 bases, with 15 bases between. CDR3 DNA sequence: TGTGCCAGCAGTTTACGCGGGTTGAAAGGAGAGCAGTACTTC. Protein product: CASSLRGLKGEQYF.

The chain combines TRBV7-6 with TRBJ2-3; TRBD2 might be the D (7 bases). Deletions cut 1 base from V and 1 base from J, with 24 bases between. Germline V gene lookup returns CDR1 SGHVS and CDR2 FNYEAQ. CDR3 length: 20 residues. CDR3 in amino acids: CASSLGRGALLKPRTDTQYF. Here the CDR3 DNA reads TGTGCCAGCAGCTTAGGCCGGGGGGCCTTATTGAAGCCCCGCACAGATACGCAGTATTTT. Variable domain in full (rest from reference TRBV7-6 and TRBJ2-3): GAGVSQSPRYKVTKRGQDVALRCDPISGHVSLYWYRQALGQGPEFLTYFNYEAQQDKSGLPNDRFSAERPEGSISTLTIQRTEQRDSAMYRCASSLGRGALLKPRTDTQYFGPGTRLTVL.

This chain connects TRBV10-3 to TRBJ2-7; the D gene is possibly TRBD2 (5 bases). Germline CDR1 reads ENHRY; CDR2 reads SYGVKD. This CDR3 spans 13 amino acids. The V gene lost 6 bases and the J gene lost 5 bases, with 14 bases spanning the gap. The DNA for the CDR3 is TGTGCCATCAGACCCAATGCGGAGGACGAGCAGTACTTC. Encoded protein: CAIRPNAEDEQYF.

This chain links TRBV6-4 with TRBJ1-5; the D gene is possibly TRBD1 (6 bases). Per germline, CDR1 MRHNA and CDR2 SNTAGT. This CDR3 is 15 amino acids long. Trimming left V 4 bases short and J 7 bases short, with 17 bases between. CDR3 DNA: TGTGCCAGCAGTGCCGAACAGGGTAGAGAACAGCCCCAGCATTTT. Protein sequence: CASSAEQGREQPQHF.

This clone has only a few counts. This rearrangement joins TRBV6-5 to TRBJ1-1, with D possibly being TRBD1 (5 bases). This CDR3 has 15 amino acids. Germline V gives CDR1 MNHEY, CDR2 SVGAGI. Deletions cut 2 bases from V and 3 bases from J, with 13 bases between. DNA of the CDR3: TGTGCCAGCAGTTACGAGACAGCCGGAGACACTGAAGCTTTCTTT. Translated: CASSYETAGDTEAFF.

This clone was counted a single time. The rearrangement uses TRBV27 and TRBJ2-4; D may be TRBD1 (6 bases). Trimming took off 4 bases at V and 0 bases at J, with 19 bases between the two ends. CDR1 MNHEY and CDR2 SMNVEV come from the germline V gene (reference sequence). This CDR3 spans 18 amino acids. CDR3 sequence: CASSSGQGLSLAKNIQYF. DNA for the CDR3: TGTGCCAGCAGTTCGGGACAAGGCCTTTCACTAGCCAAAAACATTCAGTACTTC.

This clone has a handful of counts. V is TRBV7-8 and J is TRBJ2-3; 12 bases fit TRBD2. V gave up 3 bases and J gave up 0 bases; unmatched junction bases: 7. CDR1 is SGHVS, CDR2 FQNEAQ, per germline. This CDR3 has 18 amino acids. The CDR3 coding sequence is TGTGCCAGCAGCTTTAAGACTAGCGGGGGACCTAGCACAGATACGCAGTATTTT. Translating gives CASSFKTSGGPSTDTQYF.

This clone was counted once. The CDR3 region has the DNA TGCGCCAGCAGCCCGGGACAGCCGGGGCTCTATGGCTACACCTTC. Residues: CASSPGQPGLYGYTF. The V call is TRBV5-1, the J call TRBJ1-2; 7 bases are a match to TRBD1. After removal of 4 bases from V and 4 bases from J, the junction contained 10 bases not matched to a gene. Germline-derived CDR1 and CDR2 are SGHRS and YFSETQ. This CDR3 has 15 amino acids.

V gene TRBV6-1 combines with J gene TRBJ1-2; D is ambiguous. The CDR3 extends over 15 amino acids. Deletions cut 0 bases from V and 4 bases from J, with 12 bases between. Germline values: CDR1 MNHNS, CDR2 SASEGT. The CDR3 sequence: CASSEAGRATYGYTF. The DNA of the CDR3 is TGTGCCAGCAGTGAAGCGGGCCGAGCCACCTATGGCTACACCTTC.

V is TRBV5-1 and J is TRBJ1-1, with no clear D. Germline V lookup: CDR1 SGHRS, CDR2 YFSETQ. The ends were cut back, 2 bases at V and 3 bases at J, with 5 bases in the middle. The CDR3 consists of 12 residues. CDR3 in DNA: TGCGCCAGCAGCTTCAGCGACACTGAAGCTTTCTTT. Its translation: CASSFSDTEAFF. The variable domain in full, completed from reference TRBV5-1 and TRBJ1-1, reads KAGVTQTPRYLIKTRGQQVTLSCSPISGHRSVSWYQQTPGQGLQFLFEYFSETQRNKGNFPGRFSGRQFSNSRSEMNVSTLELGDSALYLCASSFSDTEAFFGQGTRLTVV.

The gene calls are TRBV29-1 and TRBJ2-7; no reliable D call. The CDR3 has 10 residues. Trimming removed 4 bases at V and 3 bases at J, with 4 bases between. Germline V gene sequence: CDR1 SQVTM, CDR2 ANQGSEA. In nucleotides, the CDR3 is TGCAGCGTTGGACTCTACGAGCAGTACTTC. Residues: CSVGLYEQYF.

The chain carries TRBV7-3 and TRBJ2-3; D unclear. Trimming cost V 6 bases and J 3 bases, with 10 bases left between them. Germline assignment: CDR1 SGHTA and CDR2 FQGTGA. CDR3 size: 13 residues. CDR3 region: CASSLSYTDTQYF. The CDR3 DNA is TGTGCCAGCAGTTTGTCCTATACAGATACGCAGTATTTT. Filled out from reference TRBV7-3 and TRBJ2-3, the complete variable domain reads GAGVSQTPSNKVTEKGKYVELRCDPISGHTALYWYRQSLGQGPEFLIYFQGTGAADDSGLPNDRFFAVRPEGSVSTLKIQRTERGDSAVYLCASSLSYTDTQYFGPGTRLTVL.

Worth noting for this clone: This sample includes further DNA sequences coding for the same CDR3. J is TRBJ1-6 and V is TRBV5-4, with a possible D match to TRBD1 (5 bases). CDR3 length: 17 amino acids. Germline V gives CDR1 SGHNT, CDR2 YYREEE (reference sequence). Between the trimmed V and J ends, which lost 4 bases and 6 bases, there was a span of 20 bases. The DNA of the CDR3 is TGTGCCAGCAGCCCGGGGGGATCATCGCCAACTAATTCACCCCTCCACTTT. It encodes CASSPGGSSPTNSPLHF. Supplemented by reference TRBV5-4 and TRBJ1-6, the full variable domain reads ETGVTQSPTHLIKTRGQQVTLRCSSQSGHNTVSWYQQALGQGPQFIFQYYREEENGRGNFPPRFSGLQFPNYSSELNVNALELDDSALYLCASSPGGSSPTNSPLHFGNGTRLTVT.

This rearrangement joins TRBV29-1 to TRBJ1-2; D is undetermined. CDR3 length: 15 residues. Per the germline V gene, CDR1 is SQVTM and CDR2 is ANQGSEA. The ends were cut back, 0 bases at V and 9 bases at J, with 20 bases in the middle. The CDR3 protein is CSVEDLDFRAFSYTF. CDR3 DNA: TGCAGCGTTGAAGATCTGGACTTTAGAGCGTTCAGCTACACCTTC.

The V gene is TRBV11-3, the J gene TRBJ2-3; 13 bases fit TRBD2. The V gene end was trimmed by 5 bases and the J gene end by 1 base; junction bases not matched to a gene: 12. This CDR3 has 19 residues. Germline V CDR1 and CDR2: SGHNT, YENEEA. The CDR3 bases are TGTGCCAGCAGCAAGGGACTAGCGGGGTCGGGGCAGGGCACAGATACGCAGTATTTT. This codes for CASSKGLAGSGQGTDTQYF.

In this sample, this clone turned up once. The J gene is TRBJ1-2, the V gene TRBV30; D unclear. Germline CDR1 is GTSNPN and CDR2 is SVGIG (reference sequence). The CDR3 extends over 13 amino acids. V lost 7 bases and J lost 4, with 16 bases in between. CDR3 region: CAFIPPAAYGYTF. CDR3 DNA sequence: TGTGCCTTTATTCCTCCTGCGGCCTATGGCTACACCTTC.

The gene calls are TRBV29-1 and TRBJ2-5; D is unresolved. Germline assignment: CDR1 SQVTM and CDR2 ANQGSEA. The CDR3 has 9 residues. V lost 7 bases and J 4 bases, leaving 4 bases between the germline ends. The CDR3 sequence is CSAGETQYF. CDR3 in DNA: TGCAGCGCAGGAGAGACCCAGTACTTC.

CDR3 sequence: CACGLAGPSTDTQYF. The CDR3 nucleotides read TGTGCCTGCGGACTAGCGGGACCTAGCACAGATACGCAGTATTTT. V gene TRBV30 combines with J gene TRBJ2-3; 12 bases are a match to TRBD2. Looked up from germline, CDR1 is GTSNPN and CDR2 is SVGIG (reference sequence). The CDR3 sequence is 15 residues long. The V segment lost 6 bases and the J segment 0 bases; nucleotides outside the gene matches: 4.

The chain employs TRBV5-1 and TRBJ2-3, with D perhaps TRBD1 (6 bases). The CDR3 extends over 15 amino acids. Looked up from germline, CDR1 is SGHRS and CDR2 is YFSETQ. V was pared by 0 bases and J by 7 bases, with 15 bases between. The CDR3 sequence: CASSLGGPGINTQYF. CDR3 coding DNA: TGCGCCAGCAGCTTGGGGGGGCCGGGCATTAATACGCAGTATTTT. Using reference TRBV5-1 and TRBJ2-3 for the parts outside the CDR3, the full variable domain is KAGVTQTPRYLIKTRGQQVTLSCSPISGHRSVSWYQQTPGQGLQFLFEYFSETQRNKGNFPGRFSGRQFSNSRSEMNVSTLELGDSALYLCASSLGGPGINTQYFGPGTRLTVL.